This T cell receptor (beta chain) was recorded in a study of regulatory T cells in long-lasting Graves disease. In the study overall: Graves' patients, diagnosed recently, had received antithyroid drugs under 3 months. Study results and limitations: Persistent Graves' disease cases displayed lower TCR diversity than newly diagnosed ones.

Between the trimmed V and J ends, which lost 6 bases and 2 bases, there was a span of 13 bases. This CDR3 spans 15 amino acids. Germline V lookup: CDR1 LNHDA, CDR2 SQIVND (reference sequence). Researchers made TCR beta libraries by using iRepertoire HTBI primers and running Arm-PCR on CDR3 regions. In TCRdb, the multiplex PCR reads were re-called with MiXCR into one record per CDR3 protein. The table lists about 420,000 distinct CDR3 sequences, roughly 17% of them singletons. Regarding this clonotype: Its antigen is not identified.

The time point denotes: newly diagnosed GD, antithyroid drugs for less than 3 months. Making the TCR library involved RNA that had been extracted from PBMCs. This sample was shared with a second study, whose subject was T cells in Graves' hyperthyroidism and ophthalmopathy. As that report states: The study used the HTBI primer set for a first-round RT-PCR of the TCR CDR3.

V gene TRBV19 combines with J gene TRBJ2-2, with unresolved D. The receptor was isolated from a woman under 30 with Graves disease. The specimen was peripheral blood mononuclear cells (PBMCs), collected at new diagnosis, from a patient treated with antithyroid drugs. The CDR3 DNA reads TGTGCCAGTAGCAAGAACGGATTAAACACCGGGGAGCTGTTTTTT. This translates into CASSKNGLNTGELFF.